This is a list of T cell receptor beta chains from one sample in a study of blood T cell repertoires in COVID-19. Assay used: immunoSEQ multiplex PCR; TCRdb lists only in-frame clones, some missing. The table has about 100,000 clones, under 90% seen once; the top ten hold roughly 13%. Sequencing input: peripheral blood. Receptors were obtained from a human donor in a cohort sampled during active COVID-19. The CDR3 runs from the conserved cysteine through the conserved F or W. Fields, in order: J gene, D gene, clone size, V gene, CDR3 DNA, CDR3 protein. D genes are given only for firm matches. The listing skips clone size in some rows; elsewhere it reads once, few, many or a size class.

>TRBJ1-2|TRBD1|NA|TRBV5-6
TGTGCCAGCAGTGAGCGACAGGGGACGGGTGGCTACACCTTC
CASSERQGTGGYTF
>TRBJ1-5|NA|few|TRBV5-4
TGTGCCAGCAGCTGGGGAGGGGGAATGGGCAATCAGCCCCAGCATTTT
CASSWGGGMGNQPQHF
>TRBJ2-7|TRBD1|NA|TRBV2
TGTGCCAGCAGTGTTCAGGGGGCTTCCTACGAGCAGTACTTC
CASSVQGASYEQYF
>TRBJ2-2|TRBD1|NA|TRBV2
TGTGCCAGCAGATCCACAGGGGCATCAACCGGGGAGCTGTTTTTT
CASRSTGASTGELFF
>TRBJ1-5|NA|NA|TRBV2
TGTGCCAGCAGCAAAGACAGCAGCAATCAGCCCCAGCATTTT
CASSKDSSNQPQHF
>TRBJ1-2|TRBD1|NA|TRBV5-6
TGTGCCAGCAGCCTATTGACAGGGGGCGCCGACTATGGCTACACCTTC
CASSLLTGGADYGYTF
>TRBJ1-3|TRBD1|NA|TRBV2
TGTGCCAGCAGTTATGCCGGGACAGGTGGAAACACCATATATTTT
CASSYAGTGGNTIYF
>TRBJ2-6|NA|once|TRBV19
TGTGCCAGTAGTGCACAGGCTACTGGGGCCAACGTCCTGACTTTC
CASSAQATGANVLTF
>TRBJ1-2|NA|NA|TRBV10-3
TGTGCCATCAGTGCGGGGACTACAATCCCCCCCACCTTC
CAISAGTTIPPTF
>TRBJ1-1|NA|NA|TRBV2
TGTGCCAGCAGGCGACAGATGAACACTGAAGCTTTCTTT
CASRRQMNTEAFF
>TRBJ2-5|NA|NA|TRBV5-1
TGCGCCAGCCGGTTTAGCGCGTACCAAGAGACCCAGTACTTC
CASRFSAYQETQYF
>TRBJ1-2|NA|NA|TRBV19
TGTGCCAGTAGGGCCAGAGACAGATCCTATGGCTACACCTTC
CASRARDRSYGYTF
>TRBJ2-5|NA|once|TRBV10-3
TGTGCCATCAGTGGTCAGGGAGAGACCCAGTACTTC
CAISGQGETQYF
>TRBJ1-2|NA|NA|TRBV5-5
TGTGCCAGCAACCCTGGAGGGCCATACTATGGCTACACCTTC
CASNPGGPYYGYTF
>TRBJ2-3|TRBD2|NA|TRBV28
TGTGCCAGCAGGCGAGCGGGGGTAACGTCTAGCACAGATACGCAGTATTTT
CASRRAGVTSSTDTQYF
>TRBJ1-1|TRBD1|NA|TRBV3-1/TRBV3-2
TGTGCCAGCAGCCCACAGGACAGGGTGAACACTGAAGCTTTCTTT
CASSPQDRVNTEAFF
>TRBJ2-4|TRBD1|once|TRBV6-5
TGTGCCAGCAGTACCCACAGGGGTGTCAAAAACATTCAGTACTTC
CASSTHRGVKNIQYF
>TRBJ1-5|NA|few|TRBV10-3
TGTGCCATCAGTGAGTCTGGAGGCCCCAATCAGCCCCAGCATTTT
CAISESGGPNQPQHF
>TRBJ1-5|NA|NA|TRBV30
TGTGCCTGGAGTGTTCTCAATCAGCCCCAGCATTTT
CAWSVLNQPQHF
>TRBJ1-4|NA|NA|TRBV5-1
TGCGCCAGCAGCTTGGAAACAGGGACTGAAAAACTGTTTTTT
CASSLETGTEKLFF
>TRBJ2-7|TRBD2|few|TRBV15
TGTGCCACCAGCAGTTCGGGAGGGGATTACGAGCAGTACTTC
CATSSSGGDYEQYF
>TRBJ1-3|NA|NA|TRBV18
TGTGCCAGCTCACCACGAGAGGTCTCCAGCTCTGGAAACACCATATATTTT
CASSPREVSSSGNTIYF
>TRBJ1-4|NA|NA|TRBV10-3
TGTGCCATCAGTGATCCAGGGTCGAGAGATGAAAAACTGTTTTTT
CAISDPGSRDEKLFF
>TRBJ2-3|TRBD2|NA|TRBV5-4
TGTGCCAGCAGCCCGGGGGGGGGACCTAGCACAGATACGCAGTATTTT
CASSPGGGPSTDTQYF
>TRBJ2-7|TRBD2|NA|TRBV27
TGTGCCAGCAGGAGAGGGAGGGAATCCTACGAGCAGTACTTC
CASRRGRESYEQYF
>TRBJ2-3|NA|NA|TRBV7-9
TGTGCCACCAGGGACACCGATCTCACAGATACGCAGTATTTT
CATRDTDLTDTQYF
>TRBJ2-1|TRBD2|NA|TRBV5-8
TGTGCCAGCAGCTTGCCTAGCGGGAGTCGTTTTAAGTTCTTC
CASSLPSGSRFKFF
>TRBJ2-2|NA|few|TRBV5-8
TGTGCCAGCAGCCCGCGGGTTAGCGGTTACACCGGGGAGCTGTTTTTT
CASSPRVSGYTGELFF
>TRBJ2-7|TRBD1|NA|TRBV4-1
TGCGCCAGCAGCCCGGGACAGGGCCGGAACTCCTACGAGCAGTACTTC
CASSPGQGRNSYEQYF
>TRBJ2-2|TRBD2|NA|TRBV4-3
TGCGCCAGCAGCACCGCCTCGGGGGGGGCTGCGACCGGGGAGCTGTTTTTT
CASSTASGGAATGELFF
>TRBJ2-7|TRBD2|NA|TRBV7-7
TGTGCCAGCAGCCCACTAGCGGGACCGTACGAGCAGTACTTC
CASSPLAGPYEQYF
>TRBJ1-1|TRBD1|NA|TRBV19
TGTGCCAGTAGTACTCCCCGGGACAGGGGGCTTAACACTGAAGCTTTCTTT
CASSTPRDRGLNTEAFF
>TRBJ1-6|NA|NA|TRBV11-2
TGTGCCAGCAGCTTAAGTGGACACCCTGTAAATTCACCCCTCCACTTT
CASSLSGHPVNSPLHF
>TRBJ1-5|NA|NA|TRBV19
TGTGCCAGTAGTATCGGTCCGACAGGTATTTCGGGTCAGCCCCAGCATTTT
CASSIGPTGISGQPQHF
>TRBJ1-2|NA|NA|TRBV12-3/TRBV12-4
TGTGCCAGCAGCTCCTCGGGGGGCTATGGCTACACCTTC
CASSSSGGYGYTF
>TRBJ1-2|NA|NA|TRBV5-6
TGTGCCAGCAGCGCCCAGAACTATGGCTACACCTTC
CASSAQNYGYTF
>TRBJ1-6|NA|NA|TRBV2
TGTGCCAGCAGTGAAGTAGGGGGTGGCTCCTCACCCCTCCACTTT
CASSEVGGGSSPLHF
>TRBJ1-2|TRBD1|NA|TRBV6-6
TGTGCCAGCAGTAACAGGGGCGGCTACACCTTC
CASSNRGGYTF
>TRBJ1-1|NA|NA|TRBV18
TGTGCCAGCTCACGACCGACAGGTCCTTCCTCCGTGAACACTGAAGCTTTCTTT
CASSRPTGPSSVNTEAFF
>TRBJ2-1|TRBD2|NA|TRBV9
TGTGCCAGCAGCCCAGGGGGACTAGCGGGAGGACATGAGCAGTTCTTC
CASSPGGLAGGHEQFF
>TRBJ1-5|NA|NA|TRBV7-9
TGTGCCAGCAGCTTGGGCAGGGTCGAAAGCAATCAGCCCCAGCATTTT
CASSLGRVESNQPQHF
>TRBJ2-1|NA|NA|TRBV4-1
TGCGCCAGCAGCCACCTCGGTTCCTACAATGAGCAGTTCTTC
CASSHLGSYNEQFF
>TRBJ1-2|NA|NA|TRBV12-5
TGTGCTAGTGGTTTGGGGACAGCCTATGGCTACACCTTC
CASGLGTAYGYTF
>TRBJ1-1|TRBD1|NA|TRBV3-1/TRBV3-2
TGTGCCAGCAGCACTAGACAGGGGGCCTACACTGAAGCTTTCTTT
CASSTRQGAYTEAFF